Below, 12 T cell receptor beta chains from the same sample are listed, as sequenced in a study of early T cells in non-severe SARS-CoV-2 infection. TCRdb ran MiXCR on the 5' RACE reads and lists one entry per CDR3 protein. The sample lists tens of thousands of distinct CDR3 sequences; over 10% were seen once. Sequenced material: whole blood. The receptors originated from an adult who was a healthcare worker with PCR-confirmed SARS-CoV-2 infection or an uninfected control (not recorded which).

The chain carries TRBV7-2 and TRBJ2-2; no definite D call. The ends were cut back, 5 bases at V and 5 bases at J, with 15 bases in the middle. CDR1 SGHTA and CDR2 FQGNSA come from the germline V gene. There are 15 residues in the CDR3. The CDR3 protein is CASSRSLAGTGELFF. The CDR3 DNA follows: TGTGCCAGCAGCAGATCTCTGGCTGGGACCGGGGAGCTGTTTTTT. The full variable domain, rest sourced from reference TRBV7-2 and TRBJ2-2, is GAGVSQSPSNKVTEKGKDVELRCDPISGHTALYWYRQSLGQGLEFLIYFQGNSAPDKSGLPSDRFSAERTGGSVSTLTIQRTQQEDSAVYLCASSRSLAGTGELFFGEGSRLTVL.

V is TRBV7-9 and J is TRBJ1-4, with D maybe TRBD1 (5 bases). The germline V and J ends were trimmed by 7 bases and 5 bases, with 14 bases remaining between them. Germline CDR1 SEHNR, CDR2 FQNEAQ (reference sequence). The CDR3 covers 14 residues. CDR3 sequence reads: CASKYGGKNEKLFF. CDR3 nucleotides: TGTGCCAGCAAGTACGGGGGGAAGAATGAAAAACTGTTTTTT.

The table lists this clonotype with many counts. This sequence joins TRBV29-1 and TRBJ1-2; D perhaps matches TRBD1 (5 bases). The germline V gene has CDR1 SQVTM and CDR2 ANQGSEA. V lost 5 bases and J lost 4, with 11 bases in between. The CDR3 contains 12 residues. CDR3 coding DNA: TGCAGCGTTATTGACAGAACCTATGGCTACACCTTC. The encoded protein is CSVIDRTYGYTF.

V gene TRBV18 combines with J gene TRBJ2-3; D is possibly TRBD1 (5 bases). V was clipped by 0 bases and J by 2 bases, with 9 bases between them. This CDR3 region has 15 residues. Per germline, CDR1 KGHSH and CDR2 LQKENI. Here the CDR3 DNA reads TGTGCCAGCTCACCACCGAACAGGATCACAGATACGCAGTATTTT. Protein product: CASSPPNRITDTQYF.

This clonotype occurred many times. The chain is built from TRBV7-6 and TRBJ2-1; D perhaps matches TRBD2 (6 bases). This CDR3 contains 16 residues. V lost 5 bases, J lost 5 bases, and 19 bases lay in between. Germline V CDR1 and CDR2: SGHVS, FNYEAQ. The CDR3 DNA sequence: TGTGCCAGCAGCCCCCAAGCTAGCGCAAAACACAATGAGCAGTTCTTC. Translating it yields CASSPQASAKHNEQFF.

This clonotype appeared a few times. This chain links TRBV7-2 with TRBJ2-1, with TRBD1 identical over 9 bases. The CDR3 sequence is 16 residues long. Germline trimming cut 5 bases from V and 4 bases from J; bases unmatched to any gene: 9. CDR1 and CDR2 (germline): SGHTA, FQGNSA. The CDR3 loop is CASSAGQGLGYNEQFF. The CDR3 bases are TGTGCCAGCAGCGCCGGACAGGGGTTGGGATACAATGAGCAGTTCTTC.

This clonotype has only a few counts. The chain combines TRBV3-1 with TRBJ2-5; 10 bases line up with TRBD2. This CDR3 has 14 amino acids. Germline CDR1 is LGHDT and CDR2 is YNNKEL (reference sequence). The V gene end was trimmed by 1 base and the J gene end by 4 bases; junction bases not matched to a gene: 0. The CDR3 DNA is TGTGCCAGCAGCCAAGGACTAGCGGGAGAGACCCAGTACTTC. Encoded protein: CASSQGLAGETQYF.

At least ten counts were recorded for this clonotype. This chain uses TRBV7-2 with TRBJ2-3, with D possibly matching TRBD2 (5 bases). The germline CDR1 and CDR2 sequences are SGHTA and FQGNSA. Trimming removed 5 bases at V and 3 bases at J, with 12 bases between. This CDR3 contains 14 residues. The CDR3 sequence is CASSPRRLTDTQYF. As DNA, the CDR3 is TGTGCCAGCAGCCCGAGGAGGTTAACAGATACGCAGTATTTT.

In its sample, this clonotype was seen many times. V is TRBV7-9 and J is TRBJ2-7, with 7 bases fitting TRBD1. V lost 5 bases, J lost 2 bases, and 12 bases stayed unmatched. The CDR3 spans 16 residues. CDR1 is SEHNR, CDR2 FQNEAQ, per germline (reference sequence). CDR3 sequence reads: CASSEPARTGTYEQYF. The CDR3 DNA reads as TGTGCCAGCAGCGAACCCGCCCGGACAGGCACCTACGAGCAGTACTTC.

This clonotype has at least ten counts. The V gene is TRBV5-1, the J gene TRBJ1-5, with 7 positions matching TRBD1. Germline CDR1 is SGHRS and CDR2 is YFSETQ. The CDR3 spans 15 residues. V was clipped by 0 bases and J by 4 bases; unmatched bases: 4. The CDR3: CASSLGGQSNQPQHF. The CDR3 nucleotides read TGCGCCAGCAGCTTGGGGGGACAGTCAAATCAGCCCCAGCATTTT.

This clonotype was picked up a small number of times. This rearrangement joins TRBV19 to TRBJ2-1; D might be TRBD1 (6 bases). This CDR3 is 13 amino acids long. V shed 6 bases and J shed 8 bases, with 14 bases lying between them. CDR1 and CDR2 from the germline V gene are LNHDA and SQIVND (reference sequence). In DNA form, the CDR3 reads TGTGCCAGTAGACCGCAAGGGGGAGATGAGCAGTTCTTC. It is translated as CASRPQGGDEQFF. The whole variable domain, remainder taken from reference TRBV19 and TRBJ2-1, is DGGITQSPKYLFRKEGQNVTLSCEQNLNHDAMYWYRQDPGQGLRLIYYSQIVNDFQKGDIAEGYSVSREKKESFPLTVTSAQKNPTAFYLCASRPQGGDEQFFGPGTRLTVL.

CDR3 residues: CASSFLGPYQPQHF. DNA for the CDR3: TGTGCCAGCAGCTTCCTAGGGCCGTATCAGCCCCAGCATTTT. The rearrangement joins TRBV12-3 or TRBV12-4 to TRBJ1-5; D uncertain. The length of the CDR3 is 14 residues. V was trimmed by 6 bases and J by 5 bases, leaving 14 bases between them.